This T cell receptor (beta chain) came from a study of coeliac disease. Turning to the study itself: Each coeliac patient was active, refractory type I, or diet-controlled. Without high-resolution HLA typing, biased TRBV7-2 usage was queried.

V was pared by 7 bases and J by 4 bases, with 16 bases of the junction left unmatched. There are 16 residues in the CDR3. In germline, CDR1 is SQVTM, CDR2 ANQGSEA. As for this clone: The antigen is undetermined.

Study observations and caveats: According to the authors, this method cannot detect gliadin-specific T cells in an unbiased way. Control samples showed higher TRB and TRG clonality than intraepithelial and lamina propria samples in active celiac disease.

The method was immunoSEQ multiplex PCR; TCRdb's version includes in-frame clones alone and lacks a portion of them. The data hold 7,300 or so clones, with nearly 65% observed a single time. The clonotype was recovered from a woman in her sixties or seventies with active celiac disease. The chain uses TRBV29-1 and TRBJ1-2; 9 bases map to TRBD1. Sequencing was performed on lamina propria lymphocytes from the gut. The CDR3 sequence is CSANGDRVTGIYGYTF. For the CDR3, the DNA is TGCAGCGCAAACGGGGACAGGGTGACTGGGATCTATGGCTACACCTTC. Using reference TRBV29-1 and TRBJ1-2 for the parts outside the CDR3, the full variable domain is SAVISQKPSRDICQRGTSLTIQCQVDSQVTMMFWYRQQPGQSLTLIATANQGSEATYESGFVIDKFPISRPNLTFSTLTVSNMSPEDSSIYLCSANGDRVTGIYGYTFGSGTRLTVV.